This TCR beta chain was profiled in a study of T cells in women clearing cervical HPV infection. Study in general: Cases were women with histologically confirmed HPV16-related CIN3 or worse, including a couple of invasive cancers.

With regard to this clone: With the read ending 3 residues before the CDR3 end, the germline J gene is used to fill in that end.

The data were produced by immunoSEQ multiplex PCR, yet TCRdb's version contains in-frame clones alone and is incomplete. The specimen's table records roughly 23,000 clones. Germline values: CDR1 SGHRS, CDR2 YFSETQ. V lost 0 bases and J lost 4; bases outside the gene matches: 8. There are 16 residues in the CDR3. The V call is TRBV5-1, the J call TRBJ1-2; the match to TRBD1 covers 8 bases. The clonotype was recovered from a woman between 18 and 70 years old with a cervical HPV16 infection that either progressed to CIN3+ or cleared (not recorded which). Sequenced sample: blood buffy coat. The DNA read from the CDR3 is TGCGCCAGCAGCTTGGAAGCGGGACAGGTGCGCTATGGC. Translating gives CASSLEAGQVRYG. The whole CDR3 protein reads CASSLEAGQVRYGYTF.